Listed here are 4 T cell receptor beta chains from one sample, sequenced in a study of breast tumors, draining lymph nodes, adjacent tissues. The lymph nodes were axillary draining lymph nodes from breast cancer patients. TCRdb used MiXCR to reprocess the multiplex PCR reads, holding one entry per CDR3 protein. The sample holds around 190,000 distinct CDR3 sequences, 25% to 40% seen once. The sequencing sample was made of axillary lymph node tissue. These receptors were obtained from a female donor with breast cancer. Some clones in this sample may be carry-over from other donors' samples.

This clonotype was counted ten times or more. The V and J genes are TRBV29-1 and TRBJ2-3; 13 nucleotides align to TRBD2. The germline V gene encodes CDR1 SQVTM and CDR2 ANQGSEA. This CDR3 region has 16 residues. The V and J ends lost 4 bases and 6 bases, in that order; junction bases with no gene match: 10. The CDR3 nucleotides are TGCAGCGTTGTCGCGGGACTAGCGGGGTTCCTTGATACGCAGTATTTT. It specifies CSVVAGLAGFLDTQYF.

In this sample, this clonotype turned up many times. The chain combines TRBV6-6 with TRBJ1-4; TRBD1 aligns across 7 bases. Germline trimming cut 5 bases from V and 8 bases from J; bases unmatched to any gene: 5. CDR3 length equals 13 residues. Germline V lookup: CDR1 MNHNY, CDR2 SVGAGI (reference sequence). CDR3 DNA sequence: TGTGCCAGCAGTCGACAGGGACGCGAAAAACTGTTTTTT. Residues: CASSRQGREKLFF.

The sample holds one count of this clonotype. V gene TRBV25-1 combines with J gene TRBJ1-1; 9 nucleotides match TRBD1. CDR3 length: 12 residues. Germline CDR1 reads MGHDK; CDR2 reads SYGVNS. Losses at the gene ends were 6 bases for V and 12 bases for J; bases not matched to a gene: 8. The CDR3 reads CASSLPGTGPFF. CDR3 nucleotide sequence: TGTGCCAGCAGCCTACCCGGGACAGGGCCTTTCTTT.

CDR3 protein: CASRLGTGVDTQYF. In DNA, the CDR3 is TGTGCCAGCAGACTTGGGACAGGAGTGGATACGCAGTATTTT. The chain has TRBV28 and TRBJ2-3; 8 bases are a match to TRBD1. Losses at the gene ends were 6 bases for V and 6 bases for J; bases not matched to a gene: 8. The germline CDR1 and CDR2 sequences are MDHEN and SYDVKM. CDR3 length: 14 residues.